This T cell receptor beta chain was captured by sequencing in a study of blood T cell repertoires in COVID-19 (dated by TCRdb to 2018 to 2021). With regard to the full study: Samples from collaborators originated in the United States, Italy and Spain and spanned both the acute and convalescent phases of COVID-19. The prospective study material was composed of cDNA or gDNA derived from T cells, B-cell-depleted T cells, or PBMCs. Subjects who had been exposed to COVID-19, were actively infected with it, or had recovered from it provided the deeply sampled blood TCRbeta repertoires that made up the dataset. Where HLA class I and class II types were available, the types were taken from metadata supplied by the sample provider, not from assay-based typing. The repertoires were released in a freely available public database intended as a resource for research on the immune response to SARS-CoV-2. A de-identified subject ID, COVID-19 status, age in years and sex were almost always included in the sample metadata. The samples were drawn from two sources: the first 160 participants of the ongoing ImmuneRACE study, and 950 to 1,500 subjects contributed by 6 global collaborators. General findings and caveats noted by the study authors: How much clinical and demographic metadata was included differed by source and by participant, and the metadata was provided uncurated.

As concerns this clone: Its recognized antigen is unknown. There are no base qualities to consult, and no much larger clone falls within one base.

The CDR3 measures 13 amino acids from cysteine to phenylalanine. The DNA shown is the 39-base CDR3, in frame from base 1. V loses 2 bases of germline sequence and J loses 6 bases, and the interval between the two ends is 10 bases. Whole blood was collected in K2EDTA tubes by collaborating institutions according to the institutions' own protocols. For TCRbeta analysis, collaborators shipped samples as frozen whole blood, isolated PBMCs, or DNA extracted from either of those sample types. TCRbeta CDR3 regions were amplified from genomic DNA by means of the immunoSEQ Assay, a bias-controlled multiplex PCR. In the original analysis: The number of nucleated cells in each sample was estimated by amplification of reference gene primers within the assay. To quantify the absolute abundance of each unique TCRbeta CDR3 rearrangement, sequence reads were collapsed and filtered. For each sample, productive Simpson clonality was calculated as the square root of Simpson's diversity index across productive rearrangements. The clones in this table, taken by TCRdb from immuneACCESS, are in-frame only. Not every clone is retained; where verified, under half of the shortfall comes from an unresolved V gene, and the cause of the rest is unknown. That table furnishes V, J and clone size, whereas the DNA furnished D and trimming. Recorded for this sample are 70,000 or so clones; around 90% of them occurred a single time. Of the sample, approximately 6.8% falls within the top ten clones.

Sample: peripheral blood. The sequence came from a woman of 80 years or more with active COVID-19. The chain joins TRBV12-3 or TRBV12-4 to TRBJ2-5; a tentative D call is TRBD1 (5 bases match). The DNA sequence follows: TGTGCCAGCAGTTTACAGGGTGGTCAGACCCAGTACTTC. Its translation reads: CASSLQGGQTQYF.